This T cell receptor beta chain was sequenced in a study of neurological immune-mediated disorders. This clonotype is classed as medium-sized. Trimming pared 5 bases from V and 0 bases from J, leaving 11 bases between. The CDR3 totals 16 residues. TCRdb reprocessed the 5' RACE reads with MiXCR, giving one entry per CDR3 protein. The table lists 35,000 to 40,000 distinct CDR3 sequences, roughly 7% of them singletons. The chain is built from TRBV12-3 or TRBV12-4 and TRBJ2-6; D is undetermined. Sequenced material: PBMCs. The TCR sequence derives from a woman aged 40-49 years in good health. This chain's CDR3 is CASSQMVGSGANVLTF. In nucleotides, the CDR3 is TGTGCCAGCAGTCAGATGGTGGGCTCTGGGGCCAACGTCCTGACTTTC.